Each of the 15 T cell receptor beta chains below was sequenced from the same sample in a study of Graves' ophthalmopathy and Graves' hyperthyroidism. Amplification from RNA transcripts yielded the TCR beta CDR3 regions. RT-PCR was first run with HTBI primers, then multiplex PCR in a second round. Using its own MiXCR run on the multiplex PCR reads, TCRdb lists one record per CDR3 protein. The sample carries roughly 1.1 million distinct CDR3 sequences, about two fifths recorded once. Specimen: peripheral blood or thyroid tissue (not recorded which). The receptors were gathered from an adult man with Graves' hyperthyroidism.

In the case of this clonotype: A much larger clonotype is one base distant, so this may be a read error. DNA of the CDR3: TGTGCCAGCAGTGAGTCACCACTACCTGGGGCCAACGTCCTGACTTTC. Its translation: CASSESPLPGANVLTF. The chain couples TRBV10-3 to TRBJ2-6; no firm D call. The CDR3 runs 16 residues. From germline, CDR1 is ENHRY and CDR2 SYGVKD.

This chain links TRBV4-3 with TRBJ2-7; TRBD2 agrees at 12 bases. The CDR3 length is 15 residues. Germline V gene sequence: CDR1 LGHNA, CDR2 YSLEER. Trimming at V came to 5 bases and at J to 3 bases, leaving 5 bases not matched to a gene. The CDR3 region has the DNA TGCGCCAGCAGCTACAGACTAGCGGGGGACTACGAGCAGTACTTC. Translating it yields CASSYRLAGDYEQYF.

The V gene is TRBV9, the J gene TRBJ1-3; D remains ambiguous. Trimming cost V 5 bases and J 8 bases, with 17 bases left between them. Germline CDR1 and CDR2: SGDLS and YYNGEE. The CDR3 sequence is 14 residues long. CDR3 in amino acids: CASSLPSRSHTIYF. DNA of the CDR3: TGTGCCAGCAGTCTACCAAGCAGGAGCCACACCATATATTTT.

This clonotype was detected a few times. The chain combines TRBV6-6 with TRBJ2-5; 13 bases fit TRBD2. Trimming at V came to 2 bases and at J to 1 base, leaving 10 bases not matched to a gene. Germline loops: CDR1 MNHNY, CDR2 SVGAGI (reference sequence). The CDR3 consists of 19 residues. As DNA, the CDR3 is TGTGCCAGCAGTTACGCAGGACTAGCGGGAGAAGGAGGCCAAGAGACCCAGTACTTC. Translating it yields CASSYAGLAGEGGQETQYF.

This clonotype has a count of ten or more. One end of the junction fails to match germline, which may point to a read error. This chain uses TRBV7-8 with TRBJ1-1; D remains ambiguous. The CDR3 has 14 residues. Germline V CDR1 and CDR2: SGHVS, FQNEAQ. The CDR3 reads CASSLAEALTGAFF. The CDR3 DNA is TGTGCCAGCAGCTTAGCGGAGGCGCTTACTGGAGCTTTCTTT. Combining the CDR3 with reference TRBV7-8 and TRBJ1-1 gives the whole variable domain GAGVSQSPRYKVAKRGQDVALRCDPISGHVSLFWYQQALGQGPEFLTYFQNEAQLDKSGLPSDRFFAERPEGSVSTLKIQRTQQEDSAVYLCASSLAEALTGAFFGQGTRLTVV.

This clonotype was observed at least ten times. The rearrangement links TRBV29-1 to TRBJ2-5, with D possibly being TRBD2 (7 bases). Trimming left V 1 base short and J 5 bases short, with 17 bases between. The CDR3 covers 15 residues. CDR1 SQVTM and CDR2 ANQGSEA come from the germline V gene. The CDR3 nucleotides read TGCAGCGTTGAAGCGGGGGGCGCAGCTTGGGAGACCCAGTACTTC. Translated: CSVEAGGAAWETQYF. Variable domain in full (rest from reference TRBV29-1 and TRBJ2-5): SAVISQKPSRDICQRGTSLTIQCQVDSQVTMMFWYRQQPGQSLTLIATANQGSEATYESGFVIDKFPISRPNLTFSTLTVSNMSPEDSSIYLCSVEAGGAAWETQYFGPGTRLLVL.

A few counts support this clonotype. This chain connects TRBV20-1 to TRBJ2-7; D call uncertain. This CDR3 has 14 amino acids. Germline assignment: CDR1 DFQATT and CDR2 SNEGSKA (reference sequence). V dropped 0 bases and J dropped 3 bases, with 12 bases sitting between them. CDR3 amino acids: CSARDLRYSYEQYF. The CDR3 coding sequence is TGCAGTGCTAGAGATCTCCGATATAGCTACGAGCAGTACTTC.

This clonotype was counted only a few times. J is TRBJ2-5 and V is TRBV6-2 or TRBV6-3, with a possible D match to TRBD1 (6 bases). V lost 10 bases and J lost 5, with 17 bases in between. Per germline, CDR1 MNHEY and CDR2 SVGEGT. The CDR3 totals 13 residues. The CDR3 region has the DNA TGTGCCATACGAGATCAGGGGTACGAGACCCAGTACTTC. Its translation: CAIRDQGYETQYF.

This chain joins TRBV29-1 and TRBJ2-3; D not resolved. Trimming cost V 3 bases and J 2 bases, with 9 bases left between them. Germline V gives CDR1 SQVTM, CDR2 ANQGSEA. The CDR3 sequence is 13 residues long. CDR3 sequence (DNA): TGCAGCGTTGATGAGCAGTACACAGATACGCAGTATTTT. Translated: CSVDEQYTDTQYF.

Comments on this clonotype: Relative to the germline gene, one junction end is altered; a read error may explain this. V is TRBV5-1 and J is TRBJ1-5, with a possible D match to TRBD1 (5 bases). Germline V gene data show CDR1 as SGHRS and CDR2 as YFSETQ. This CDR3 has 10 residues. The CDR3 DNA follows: TGCGCCAGCAGCGGGACTAGCGGGGATTTT. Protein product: CASSGTSGDF.

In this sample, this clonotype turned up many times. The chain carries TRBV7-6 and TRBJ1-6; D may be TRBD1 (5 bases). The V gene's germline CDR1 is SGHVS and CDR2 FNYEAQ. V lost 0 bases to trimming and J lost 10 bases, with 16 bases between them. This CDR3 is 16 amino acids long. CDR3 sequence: CASSLARGSLGSPLHF. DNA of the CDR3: TGTGCCAGCAGCTTAGCAAGGGGCTCGCTAGGATCACCCCTCCACTTT.

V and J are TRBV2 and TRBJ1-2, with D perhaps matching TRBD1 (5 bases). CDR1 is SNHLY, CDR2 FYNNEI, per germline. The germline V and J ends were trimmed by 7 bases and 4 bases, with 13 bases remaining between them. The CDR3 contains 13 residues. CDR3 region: CASIWAQGYGYTF. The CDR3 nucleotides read TGTGCCAGCATTTGGGCCCAGGGCTATGGCTACACCTTC.

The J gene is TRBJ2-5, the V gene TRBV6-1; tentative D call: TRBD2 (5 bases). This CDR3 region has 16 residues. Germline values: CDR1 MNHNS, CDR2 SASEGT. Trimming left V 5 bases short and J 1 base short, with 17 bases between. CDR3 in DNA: TGTGCCAGCAGTTATTACGGGATAAGAGCCCAAGAGACCCAGTACTTC. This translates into CASSYYGIRAQETQYF.

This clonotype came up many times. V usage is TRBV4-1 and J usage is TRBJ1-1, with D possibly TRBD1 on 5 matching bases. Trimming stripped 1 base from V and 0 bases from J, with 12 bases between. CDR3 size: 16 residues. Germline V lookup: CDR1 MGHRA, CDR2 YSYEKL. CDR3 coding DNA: TGCGCCAGCAGCCAAGTGCCGGGGCGGCTGAACACTGAAGCTTTCTTT. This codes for CASSQVPGRLNTEAFF.

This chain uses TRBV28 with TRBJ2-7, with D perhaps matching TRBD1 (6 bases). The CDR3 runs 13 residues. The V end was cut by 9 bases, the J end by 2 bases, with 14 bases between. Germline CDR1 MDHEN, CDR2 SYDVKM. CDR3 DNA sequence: TGTGCCAGTCCACAGGGTAGGACCTACGAGCAGTACTTC. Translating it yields CASPQGRTYEQYF.